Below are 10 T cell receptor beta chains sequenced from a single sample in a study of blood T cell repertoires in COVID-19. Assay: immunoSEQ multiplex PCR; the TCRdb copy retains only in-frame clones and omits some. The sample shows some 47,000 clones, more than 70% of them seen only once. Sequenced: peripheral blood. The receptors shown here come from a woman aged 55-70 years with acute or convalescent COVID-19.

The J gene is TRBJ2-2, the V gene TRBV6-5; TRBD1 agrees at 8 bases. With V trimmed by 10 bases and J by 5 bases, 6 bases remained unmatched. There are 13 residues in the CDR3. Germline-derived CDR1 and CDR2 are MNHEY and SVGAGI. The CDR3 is CANGQGITGELFF. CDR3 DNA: TGTGCCAACGGACAGGGAATTACCGGGGAGCTGTTTTTT.

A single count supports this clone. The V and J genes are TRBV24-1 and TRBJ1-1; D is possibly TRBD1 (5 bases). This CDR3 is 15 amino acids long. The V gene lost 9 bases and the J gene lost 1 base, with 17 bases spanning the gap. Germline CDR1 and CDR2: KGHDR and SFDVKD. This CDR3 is CATEPLVGGNTEAFF. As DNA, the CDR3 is TGTGCCACCGAACCTCTGGTGGGGGGGAACACTGAAGCTTTCTTT.

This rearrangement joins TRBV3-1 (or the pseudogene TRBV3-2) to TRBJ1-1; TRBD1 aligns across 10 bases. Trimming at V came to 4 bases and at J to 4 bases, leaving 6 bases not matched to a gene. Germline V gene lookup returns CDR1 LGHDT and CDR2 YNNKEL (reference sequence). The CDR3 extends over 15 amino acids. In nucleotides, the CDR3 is TGTGCCAGCAGCCGGGGACAGGGGACGAGCACTGAAGCTTTCTTT. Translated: CASSRGQGTSTEAFF.

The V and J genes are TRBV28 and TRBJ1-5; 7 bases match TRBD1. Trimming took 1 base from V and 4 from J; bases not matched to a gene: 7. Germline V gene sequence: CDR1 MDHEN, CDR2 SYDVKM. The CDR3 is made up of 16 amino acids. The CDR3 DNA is TGTGCCAGCAGTTTATTGGGCAGGGGGGCAAATCAGCCCCAGCATTTT. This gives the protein CASSLLGRGANQPQHF.

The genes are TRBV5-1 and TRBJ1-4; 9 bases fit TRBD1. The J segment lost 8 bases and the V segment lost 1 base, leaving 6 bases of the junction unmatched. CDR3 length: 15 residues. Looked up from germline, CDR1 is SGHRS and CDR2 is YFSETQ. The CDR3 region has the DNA TGCGCCAGCAGCTTGACGTCCGGGACAGGGGAAAAACTGTTTTTT. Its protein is CASSLTSGTGEKLFF.

The CDR3 DNA is TGTGCCACCAGTGATCCCCGACCCGGGACAGGGGGATTAGATACGCAGTATTTT. Translation: CATSDPRPGTGGLDTQYF. The rearrangement links TRBV24-1 to TRBJ2-3; 11 bases fit TRBD1. Trimming took 3 bases from V and 5 from J; bases not matched to a gene: 12. This CDR3 contains 18 residues. Germline V gene data show CDR1 as KGHDR and CDR2 as SFDVKD.

CDR3 coding DNA: TGTGCCAGCAGTGAAGCGGGCAGTAGCAATCAGCCCCAGCATTTT. As protein: CASSEAGSSNQPQHF. V and J are TRBV6-1 and TRBJ1-5; D not resolved. V dropped 0 bases and J dropped 0 bases, with 6 bases sitting between them. This CDR3 is 15 amino acids long. Per the germline V gene, CDR1 is MNHNS and CDR2 is SASEGT.

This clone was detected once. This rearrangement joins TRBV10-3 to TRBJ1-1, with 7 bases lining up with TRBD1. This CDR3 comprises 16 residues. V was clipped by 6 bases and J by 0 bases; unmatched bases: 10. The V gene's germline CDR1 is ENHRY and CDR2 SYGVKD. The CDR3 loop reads CAISNRPGTVNTEAFF. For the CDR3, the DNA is TGTGCCATCAGCAATCGTCCCGGGACAGTGAACACTGAAGCTTTCTTT.

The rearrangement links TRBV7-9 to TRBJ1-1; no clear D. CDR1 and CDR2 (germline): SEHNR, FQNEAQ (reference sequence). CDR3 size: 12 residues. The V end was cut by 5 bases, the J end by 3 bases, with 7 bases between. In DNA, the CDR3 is TGTGCCAGCAGCCATTACTACACTGAAGCTTTCTTT. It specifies CASSHYYTEAFF. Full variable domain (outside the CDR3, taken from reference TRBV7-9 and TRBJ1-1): DTGVSQNPRHKITKRGQNVTFRCDPISEHNRLYWYRQTLGQGPEFLTYFQNEAQLEKSRLLSDRFSAERPKGSFSTLEIQRTEQGDSAMYLCASSHYYTEAFFGQGTRLTVV.

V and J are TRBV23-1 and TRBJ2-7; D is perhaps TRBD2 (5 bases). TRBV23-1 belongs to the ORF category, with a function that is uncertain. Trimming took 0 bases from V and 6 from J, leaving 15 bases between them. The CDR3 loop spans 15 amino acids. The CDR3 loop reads CASSQSWPTRAEQYF. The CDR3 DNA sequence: TGCGCCAGCAGTCAATCGTGGCCTACTAGGGCCGAGCAGTACTTC.